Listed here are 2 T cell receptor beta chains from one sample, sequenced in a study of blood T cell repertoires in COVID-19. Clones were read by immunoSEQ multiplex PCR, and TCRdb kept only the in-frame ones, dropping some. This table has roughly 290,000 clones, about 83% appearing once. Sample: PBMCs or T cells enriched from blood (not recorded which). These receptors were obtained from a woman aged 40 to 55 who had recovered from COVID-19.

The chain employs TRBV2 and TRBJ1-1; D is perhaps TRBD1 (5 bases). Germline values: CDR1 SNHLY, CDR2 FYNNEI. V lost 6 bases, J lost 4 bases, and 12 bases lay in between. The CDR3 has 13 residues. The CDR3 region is CASRRRQTTEAFF. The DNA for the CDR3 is TGTGCCAGCAGACGAAGACAGACCACTGAAGCTTTCTTT.

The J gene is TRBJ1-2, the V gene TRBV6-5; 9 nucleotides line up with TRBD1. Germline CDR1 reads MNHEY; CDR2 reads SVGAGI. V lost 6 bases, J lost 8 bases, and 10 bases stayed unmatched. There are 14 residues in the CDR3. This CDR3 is CASRLTGTGLGYTF. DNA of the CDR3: TGTGCCAGCAGGCTCACCGGGACAGGGTTAGGCTACACCTTC.